The 15 T cell receptor beta chains below were found in one sample sequenced in a study of blood T cell repertoires in COVID-19. The protocol was immunoSEQ multiplex PCR, while the TCRdb copy is restricted to in-frame clones and leaves out a portion. In the table there are tens of thousands of clones, 83% of which are singletons. The material sequenced was peripheral blood. The receptors here all came from an elderly woman with acute or convalescent COVID-19.

The chain is built from TRBV3-1 (or the pseudogene TRBV3-2) and TRBJ2-2; 9 bases map to TRBD2. With 4 bases clipped from V and 6 bases from J, the junction kept 9 bases outside the gene matches. This CDR3 has 16 amino acids. The germline CDR1 and CDR2 sequences are LGHDT and YNNKEL (reference sequence). The CDR3 loop is CASSRLAAKGPGELFF. Written as DNA, the CDR3 is TGTGCCAGCAGCCGACTAGCGGCCAAAGGACCCGGGGAGCTGTTTTTT.

The chain uses TRBV3-1 (or the pseudogene TRBV3-2) and TRBJ1-1; a weak D match, TRBD1 (5 bases). The CDR3 runs 12 residues. V lost 2 bases and J lost 7, with 8 bases in between. The germline V gene has CDR1 LGHDT and CDR2 YNNKEL (reference sequence). CDR3 in DNA: TGTGCCAGCAGCCAACCCCAGGGTGAAGCTTTCTTT. Protein sequence: CASSQPQGEAFF.

This chain uses TRBV18 with TRBJ2-7; 8 bases match TRBD1. V lost 0 bases and J lost 1; bases outside the gene matches: 2. CDR3 size: 15 residues. CDR1 and CDR2 from the germline V gene are KGHSH and LQKENI. For the CDR3, the DNA is TGTGCCAGCTCACCACCCGGACAGGGTTCCTACGAGCAGTACTTC. Translating it yields CASSPPGQGSYEQYF. The whole variable domain, filled in from reference TRBV18 and TRBJ2-7, reads NAGVMQNPRHLVRRRGQEARLRCSPMKGHSHVYWYRQLPEEGLKFMVYLQKENIIDESGMPKERFSAEFPKEGPSILRIQQVVRGDSAAYFCASSPPGQGSYEQYFGPGTRLTVT.

In this sample, this clone turned up a few times. This chain joins TRBV7-3 and TRBJ2-3; 9 bases are a match to TRBD1. The CDR3 is 15 residues long. Looked up from germline, CDR1 is SGHTA and CDR2 is FQGTGA. V was pared by 2 bases and J by 3 bases, with 3 bases of the junction left unmatched. As DNA, the CDR3 is TGTGCCAGCAGCTTAGGACAGGGGAGTACAGATACGCAGTATTTT. Protein: CASSLGQGSTDTQYF.

The V and J genes are TRBV5-8 and TRBJ1-3; 9 nucleotides line up with TRBD1. The CDR3 length is 15 residues. Germline V gene lookup returns CDR1 SGHTS and CDR2 YDEGEE. Trimming took 3 bases from V and 2 from J; bases not matched to a gene: 3. The CDR3 DNA reads TGTGCCAGCAGCTCGGGACAGGGCACTGGAAACACCATATATTTT. Protein sequence: CASSSGQGTGNTIYF.

This chain links TRBV3-1 (or the pseudogene TRBV3-2) with TRBJ1-1; no firm D call. V gave up 4 bases and J gave up 1 base, with 7 bases separating them. The CDR3 has 13 amino acids. The V gene's germline CDR1 is LGHDT and CDR2 YNNKEL (reference sequence). The CDR3 bases are TGTGCCAGCAGCCCGGCGGAGAACACTGAAGCTTTCTTT. Protein product: CASSPAENTEAFF.

V is TRBV7-8 and J is TRBJ1-6; 7 nucleotides agree with TRBD1. The length of the CDR3 is 15 residues. J was trimmed by 9 bases and V by 2 bases; bases with no gene match: 7. Germline CDR1 SGHVS, CDR2 FQNEAQ. The CDR3 DNA follows: TGTGCCAGCAGCTTAACCCGACAGGGTTCTTCACCCCTCCACTTT. Residues: CASSLTRQGSSPLHF.

J is TRBJ2-1 and V is TRBV18, with 10 bases that match TRBD2. The CDR3 sequence is 15 residues long. With V trimmed by 6 bases and J by 7 bases, 9 bases remained unmatched. Germline V gene data show CDR1 as KGHSH and CDR2 as LQKENI. The DNA of the CDR3 is TGTGCCAGCTCTCCATACAGCGGGGGGGCAAATGAGCAGTTCTTC. It translates to CASSPYSGGANEQFF. The full variable domain, in which reference TRBV18 and TRBJ2-1 provide the parts outside the CDR3, is NAGVMQNPRHLVRRRGQEARLRCSPMKGHSHVYWYRQLPEEGLKFMVYLQKENIIDESGMPKERFSAEFPKEGPSILRIQQVVRGDSAAYFCASSPYSGGANEQFFGPGTRLTVL.

This chain links TRBV6-1 with TRBJ1-5, with a possible D match to TRBD1 (5 bases). The V gene lost 2 bases and the J gene lost 5 bases, with 7 bases spanning the gap. The CDR3 has 13 residues. Germline-derived CDR1 and CDR2 are MNHNS and SASEGT. CDR3 region: CASSETGDQPQHF. The CDR3 bases are TGTGCCAGCAGTGAAACAGGTGATCAGCCCCAGCATTTT.

V is TRBV14 and J is TRBJ2-1, with 13 bases that match TRBD2. CDR3 length: 18 residues. V was clipped by 0 bases and J by 15 bases; unmatched bases: 17. Germline values: CDR1 SGHDN, CDR2 FVKESK. The CDR3 region has the DNA TGTGCCAGCAGCCAAGATCGGTCGCAACTAGCGGGAGGGCCTCGTGGGTTCTTC. It specifies CASSQDRSQLAGGPRGFF. The full variable domain, in which reference TRBV14 and TRBJ2-1 provide the parts outside the CDR3, is EAGVTQFPSHSVIEKGQTVTLRCDPISGHDNLYWYRRVMGKEIKFLLHFVKESKQDESGMPNNRFLAERTGGTYSTLKVQPAELEDSGVYFCASSQDRSQLAGGPRGFFGPGTRLTVL.

The chain uses TRBV4-1 and TRBJ2-3, with 8 bases matching TRBD2. V trimming: 0 bases; J trimming: 3 bases; junction bases outside the gene matches: 11. This CDR3 has 18 amino acids. The V gene's germline CDR1 is MGHRA and CDR2 YSYEKL. CDR3 protein: CASSQESFSREATDTQYF. CDR3 nucleotide sequence: TGCGCCAGCAGCCAAGAATCCTTTTCGCGGGAGGCGACAGATACGCAGTATTTT.

The chain carries TRBV10-3 and TRBJ2-7; 7 bases fit TRBD1. Germline V gene data show CDR1 as ENHRY and CDR2 as SYGVKD. The CDR3 contains 12 residues. Trimming at V came to 6 bases and at J to 3 bases, leaving 2 bases not matched to a gene. The CDR3, as DNA: TGTGCCATCAGCTGGGACAGCTACGAGCAGTACTTC. Translating it yields CAISWDSYEQYF.

This sequence joins TRBV25-1 and TRBJ2-3; TRBD1 aligns across 7 bases. In germline, CDR1 is MGHDK, CDR2 SYGVNS. This CDR3 is built from 15 residues. J gave up 4 bases and V 4 bases, and 8 bases lay outside the gene matches. Written as DNA, the CDR3 is TGTGCCAGCAGTGCCAGGGACAGAAGCCCAGATACGCAGTATTTT. This translates into CASSARDRSPDTQYF.

This chain uses TRBV12-3 or TRBV12-4 with TRBJ1-5; D is undetermined. CDR3 size: 12 residues. Trimming took 5 bases from V and 5 from J, leaving 7 bases between them. CDR3 residues: CASSPSDQPQHF. The CDR3 nucleotides are TGTGCCAGCAGTCCCAGTGATCAGCCCCAGCATTTT.

V usage is TRBV6-1 and J usage is TRBJ2-1; possibly TRBD2 for D (6 bases). The ends were cut back, 3 bases at V and 2 bases at J, with 11 bases in the middle. Per germline, CDR1 MNHNS and CDR2 SASEGT. This CDR3 is 15 amino acids long. The DNA of the CDR3 is TGTGCCAGCAGTGAGGGGAGGCGGGCCTACAATGAGCAGTTCTTC. Protein sequence: CASSEGRRAYNEQFF.